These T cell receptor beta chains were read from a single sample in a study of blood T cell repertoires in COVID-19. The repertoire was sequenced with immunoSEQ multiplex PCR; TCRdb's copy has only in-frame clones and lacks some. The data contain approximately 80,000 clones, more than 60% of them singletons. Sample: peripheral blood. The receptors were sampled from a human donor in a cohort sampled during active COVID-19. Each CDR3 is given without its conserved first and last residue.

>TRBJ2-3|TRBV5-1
ASSLDGGTDTQY
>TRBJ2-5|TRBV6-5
ASRRLAGEETQY
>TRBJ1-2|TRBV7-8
ASSLYGTGSPDYT
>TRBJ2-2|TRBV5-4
ASSSRTSGGHTGELF
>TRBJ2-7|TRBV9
ASSVGLVGGYEQY
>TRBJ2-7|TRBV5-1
ASSFRGTYEQY
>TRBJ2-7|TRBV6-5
ASSRGGTGRDEQY
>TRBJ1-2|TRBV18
ASSIQAQAPSNYGYT
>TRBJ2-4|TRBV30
ASAPGGVPKNIQY
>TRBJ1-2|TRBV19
ASHSQTTLYGYT
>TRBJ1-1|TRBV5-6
ASSLTAGTEAF
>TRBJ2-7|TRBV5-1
ASSLERGLREQY
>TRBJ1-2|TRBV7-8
ASSRGPGADYGYT
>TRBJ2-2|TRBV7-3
ASSLTRDLRGLNTGELF
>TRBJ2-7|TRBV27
ASRPNRDRSYEQY
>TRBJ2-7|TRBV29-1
SVVGQGRYEQY
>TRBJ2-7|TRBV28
ASTPGRNRGQY
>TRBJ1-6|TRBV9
ASSVGPDRAQNSPLH
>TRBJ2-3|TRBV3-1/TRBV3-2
ASSQDLGGGTDTQY
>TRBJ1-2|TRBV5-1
ASSLIDRGGYT
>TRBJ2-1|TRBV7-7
ASSKAQGAEQF
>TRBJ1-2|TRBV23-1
ASTEGGINYGYT
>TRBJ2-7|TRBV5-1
ASSSYSGYYEQY
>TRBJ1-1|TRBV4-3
ASSPHRGRWTEAF
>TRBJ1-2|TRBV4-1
ASSLGQGLSYGYT
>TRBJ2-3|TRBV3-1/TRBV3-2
ASSQGQGGTDTQY
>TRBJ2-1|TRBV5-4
ASSAGGGTANEQF
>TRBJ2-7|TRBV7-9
ASSFTGTGGYEQY
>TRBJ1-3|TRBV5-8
ASSLERRNSGNTIY
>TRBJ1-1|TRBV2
ASNTGGTEAF
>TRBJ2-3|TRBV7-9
VTNQAGRDTQY
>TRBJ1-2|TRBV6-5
ASSKTGNYGYT
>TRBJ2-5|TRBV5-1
ASSPPGTQETQY
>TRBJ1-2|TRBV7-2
ASSLTGRYGYT
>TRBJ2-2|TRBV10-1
ASSPGENTGELF
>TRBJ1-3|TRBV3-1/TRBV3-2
ASSLDSPRNTIY
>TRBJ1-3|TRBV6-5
ASSYGAAAGGNTIY
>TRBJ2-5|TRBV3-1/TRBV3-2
ASSPTARSGTQY
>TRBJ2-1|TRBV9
ASSRGPGYNEQF
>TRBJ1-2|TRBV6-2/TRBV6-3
ASSYEFGGRNGYT
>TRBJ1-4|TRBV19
ASSSNLQGPNEKLF
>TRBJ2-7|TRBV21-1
ASSKVSGGPYTYEQY
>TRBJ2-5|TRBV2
ASSYRGETQY
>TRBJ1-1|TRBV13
ASRIGVNTEAF
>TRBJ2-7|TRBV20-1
SARLLVEQY
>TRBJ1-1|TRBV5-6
ASSPLDRDGTEAF
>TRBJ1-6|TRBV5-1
ASSSLDRGNSPLH
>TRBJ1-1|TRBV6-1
ASSEPGGLRAF
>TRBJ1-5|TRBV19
ASSIQGWNQPQH
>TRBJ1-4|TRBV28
ASSHLRTGAATNEKLF
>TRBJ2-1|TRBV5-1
ASADTGGAGEQF
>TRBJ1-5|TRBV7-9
ASSKQGDQPQH
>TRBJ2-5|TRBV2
ASGTGAGETQY
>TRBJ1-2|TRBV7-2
ASSLGPDYGYT